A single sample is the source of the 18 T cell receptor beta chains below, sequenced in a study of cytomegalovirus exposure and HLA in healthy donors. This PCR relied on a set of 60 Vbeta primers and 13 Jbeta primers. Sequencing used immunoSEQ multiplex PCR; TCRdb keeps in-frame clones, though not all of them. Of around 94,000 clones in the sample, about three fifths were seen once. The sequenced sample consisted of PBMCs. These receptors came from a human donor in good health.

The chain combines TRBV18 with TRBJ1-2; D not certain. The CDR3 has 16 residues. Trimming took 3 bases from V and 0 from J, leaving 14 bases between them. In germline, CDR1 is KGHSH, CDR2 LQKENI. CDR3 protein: CASSPLAVEANYGYTF. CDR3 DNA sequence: TGTGCCAGCTCACCGTTAGCGGTAGAAGCTAACTATGGCTACACCTTC.

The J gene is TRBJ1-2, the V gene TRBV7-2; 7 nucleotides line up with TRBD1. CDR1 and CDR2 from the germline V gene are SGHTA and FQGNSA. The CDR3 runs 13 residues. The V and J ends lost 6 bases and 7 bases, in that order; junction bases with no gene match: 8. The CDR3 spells CASSAVRGPGYTF. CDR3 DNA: TGTGCCAGCAGTGCGGTTAGGGGGCCTGGCTACACCTTC.

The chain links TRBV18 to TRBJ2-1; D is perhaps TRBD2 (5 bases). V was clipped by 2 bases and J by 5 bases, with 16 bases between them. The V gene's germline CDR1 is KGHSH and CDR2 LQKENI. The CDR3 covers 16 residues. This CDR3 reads CASSPGLRGANNEQFF. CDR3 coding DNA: TGTGCCAGCTCACCAGGGTTACGGGGTGCCAACAATGAGCAGTTCTTC.

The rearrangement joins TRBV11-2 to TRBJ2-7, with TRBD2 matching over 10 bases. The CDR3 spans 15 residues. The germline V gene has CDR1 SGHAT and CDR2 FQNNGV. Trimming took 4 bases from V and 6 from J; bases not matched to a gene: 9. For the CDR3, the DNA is TGTGCCAGCAGCTCGAAGCTAGCGGGAGCTGGCGAGCAGTACTTC. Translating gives CASSSKLAGAGEQYF.

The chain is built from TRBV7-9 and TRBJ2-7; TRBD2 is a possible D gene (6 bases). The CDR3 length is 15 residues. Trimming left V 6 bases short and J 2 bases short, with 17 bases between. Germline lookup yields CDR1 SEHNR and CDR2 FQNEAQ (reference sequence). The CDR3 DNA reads TGTGCCAGCAGGCCGCAGGGCGGGGCTCCCTACGAGCAGTACTTC. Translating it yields CASRPQGGAPYEQYF.

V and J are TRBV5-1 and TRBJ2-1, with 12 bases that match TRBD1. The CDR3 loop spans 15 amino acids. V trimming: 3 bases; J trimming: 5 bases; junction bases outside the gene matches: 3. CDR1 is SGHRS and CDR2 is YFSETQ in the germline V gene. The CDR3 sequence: CASSWGQGANNEQFF. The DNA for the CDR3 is TGCGCCAGCAGCTGGGGACAGGGGGCGAACAATGAGCAGTTCTTC.

This CDR3 is CASSTGQGAGNTIYF. The CDR3 nucleotides are TGTGCCAGCAGCACTGGACAGGGAGCTGGAAACACCATATATTTT. J is TRBJ1-3 and V is TRBV7-9, with 8 bases aligning to TRBD1. Trimming removed 5 bases from V and 2 bases from J; junction bases left unmatched: 5. The CDR3 length is 15 residues. CDR1 and CDR2 (germline): SEHNR, FQNEAQ (reference sequence).

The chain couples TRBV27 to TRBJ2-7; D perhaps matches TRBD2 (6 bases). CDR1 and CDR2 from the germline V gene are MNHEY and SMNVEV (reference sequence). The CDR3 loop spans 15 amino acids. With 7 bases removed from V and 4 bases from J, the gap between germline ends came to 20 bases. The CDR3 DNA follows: TGTGCCAGCAAGATTGGTGCCATTGGAGGGTACGAGCAGTACTTC. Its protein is CASKIGAIGGYEQYF.

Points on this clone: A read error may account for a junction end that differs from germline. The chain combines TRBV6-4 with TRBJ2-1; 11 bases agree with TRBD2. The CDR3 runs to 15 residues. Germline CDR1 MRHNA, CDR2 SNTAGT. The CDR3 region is CASSVSGGDVNERFF. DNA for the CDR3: TGTGCCAGCAGTGTTAGCGGGGGGGACGTCAATGAGCGGTTCTTC.

CDR3 DNA sequence: TGTGCCACCTCAACGGGCGGGATCTCCTACAATGAGCAGTTCTTC. Translated, it gives CATSTGGISYNEQFF. The rearrangement joins TRBV7-8 to TRBJ2-1, with TRBD2 as a possible D gene (6 bases). The V end was cut by 10 bases, the J end by 0 bases, with 16 bases between. CDR3 length: 15 amino acids. Germline CDR1 and CDR2: SGHVS and FQNEAQ. Complete variable domain (other parts from reference TRBV7-8 and TRBJ2-1): GAGVSQSPRYKVAKRGQDVALRCDPISGHVSLFWYQQALGQGPEFLTYFQNEAQLDKSGLPSDRFFAERPEGSVSTLKIQRTQQEDSAVYLCATSTGGISYNEQFFGPGTRLTVL.

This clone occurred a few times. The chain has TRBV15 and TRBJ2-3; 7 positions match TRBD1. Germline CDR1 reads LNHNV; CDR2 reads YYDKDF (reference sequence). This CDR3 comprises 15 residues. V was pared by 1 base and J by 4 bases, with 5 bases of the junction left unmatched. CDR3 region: CATSRGQGRADTQYF. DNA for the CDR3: TGTGCCACCAGCAGAGGACAGGGTAGGGCAGATACGCAGTATTTT.

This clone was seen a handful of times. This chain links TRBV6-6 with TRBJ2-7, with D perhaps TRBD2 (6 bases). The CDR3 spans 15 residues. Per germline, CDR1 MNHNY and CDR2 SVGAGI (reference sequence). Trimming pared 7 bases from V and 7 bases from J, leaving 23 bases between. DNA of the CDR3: TGTGCCAGCACCCGGGCGGGGAGGACCTCCGGGGAGCAGTACTTC. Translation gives CASTRAGRTSGEQYF.

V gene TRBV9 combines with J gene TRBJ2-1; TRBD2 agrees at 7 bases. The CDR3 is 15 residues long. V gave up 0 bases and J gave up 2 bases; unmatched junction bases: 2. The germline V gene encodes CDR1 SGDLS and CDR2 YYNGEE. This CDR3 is CASSVGGRAYNEQFF. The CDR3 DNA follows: TGTGCCAGCAGCGTAGGTGGGAGGGCCTACAATGAGCAGTTCTTC.

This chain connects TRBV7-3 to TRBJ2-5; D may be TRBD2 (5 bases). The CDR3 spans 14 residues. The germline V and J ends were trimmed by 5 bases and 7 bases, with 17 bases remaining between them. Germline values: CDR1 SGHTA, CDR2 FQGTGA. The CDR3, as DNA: TGTGCCAGCAGCACCGGACCCGGAGGAGGGACCCAGTACTTC. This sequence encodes CASSTGPGGGTQYF.

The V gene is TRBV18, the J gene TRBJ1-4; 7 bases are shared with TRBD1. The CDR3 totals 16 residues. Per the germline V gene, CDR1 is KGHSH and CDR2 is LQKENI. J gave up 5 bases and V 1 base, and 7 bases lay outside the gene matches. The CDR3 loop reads CASSPQPDRWNEKLFF. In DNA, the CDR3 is TGTGCCAGCTCACCACAGCCGGACAGGTGGAATGAAAAACTGTTTTTT. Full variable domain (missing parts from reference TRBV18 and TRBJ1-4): NAGVMQNPRHLVRRRGQEARLRCSPMKGHSHVYWYRQLPEEGLKFMVYLQKENIIDESGMPKERFSAEFPKEGPSILRIQQVVRGDSAAYFCASSPQPDRWNEKLFFGSGTQLSVL.

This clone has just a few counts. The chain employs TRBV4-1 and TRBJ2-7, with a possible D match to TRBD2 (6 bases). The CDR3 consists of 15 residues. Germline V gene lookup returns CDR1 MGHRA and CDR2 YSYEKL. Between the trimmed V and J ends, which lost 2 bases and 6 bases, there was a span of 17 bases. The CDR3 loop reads CASSQTSLAVGEQYF. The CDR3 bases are TGCGCCAGCAGCCAAACCTCACTAGCAGTCGGCGAGCAGTACTTC.

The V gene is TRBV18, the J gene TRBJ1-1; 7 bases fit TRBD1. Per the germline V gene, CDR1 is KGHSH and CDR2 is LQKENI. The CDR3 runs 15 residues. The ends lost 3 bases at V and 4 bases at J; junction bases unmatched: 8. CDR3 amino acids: CASSPLPGQFTEAFF. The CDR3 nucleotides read TGTGCCAGCTCACCCCTGCCGGGACAGTTCACTGAAGCTTTCTTT.

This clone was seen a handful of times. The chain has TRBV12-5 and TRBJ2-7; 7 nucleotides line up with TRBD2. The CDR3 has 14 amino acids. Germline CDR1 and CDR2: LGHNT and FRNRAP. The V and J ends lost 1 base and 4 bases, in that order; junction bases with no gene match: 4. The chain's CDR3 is CASGLGGLSYEQYF. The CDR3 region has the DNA TGTGCTAGTGGTTTGGGGGGACTATCGTACGAGCAGTACTTC.